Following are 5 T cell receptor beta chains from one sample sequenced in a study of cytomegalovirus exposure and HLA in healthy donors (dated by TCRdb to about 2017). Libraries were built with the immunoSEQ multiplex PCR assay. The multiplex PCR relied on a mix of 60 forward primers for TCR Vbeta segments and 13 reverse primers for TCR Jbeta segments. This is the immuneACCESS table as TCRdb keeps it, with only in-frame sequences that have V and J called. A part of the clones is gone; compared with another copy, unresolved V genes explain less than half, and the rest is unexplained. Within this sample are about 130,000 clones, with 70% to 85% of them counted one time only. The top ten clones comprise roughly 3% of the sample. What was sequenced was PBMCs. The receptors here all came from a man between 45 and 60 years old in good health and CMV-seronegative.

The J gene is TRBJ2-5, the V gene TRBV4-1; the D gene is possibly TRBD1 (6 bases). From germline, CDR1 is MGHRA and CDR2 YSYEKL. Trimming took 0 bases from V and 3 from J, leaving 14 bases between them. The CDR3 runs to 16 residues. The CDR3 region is CASSQEQGTKEETQYF. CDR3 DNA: TGCGCCAGCAGCCAAGAGCAGGGGACAAAGGAAGAGACCCAGTACTTC.

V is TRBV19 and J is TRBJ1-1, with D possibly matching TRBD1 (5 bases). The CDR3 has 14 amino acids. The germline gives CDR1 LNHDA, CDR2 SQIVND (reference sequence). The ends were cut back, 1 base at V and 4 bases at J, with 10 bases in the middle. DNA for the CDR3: TGTGCCAGTAGTATAGGCGGGGGTGGCACTGAAGCTTTCTTT. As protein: CASSIGGGGTEAFF.

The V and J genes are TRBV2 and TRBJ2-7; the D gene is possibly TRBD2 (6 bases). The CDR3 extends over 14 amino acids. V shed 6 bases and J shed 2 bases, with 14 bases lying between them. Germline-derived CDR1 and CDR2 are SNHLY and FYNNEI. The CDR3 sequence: CASRWPSATYEQYF. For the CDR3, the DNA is TGTGCCAGCAGATGGCCTAGCGCTACCTACGAGCAGTACTTC.

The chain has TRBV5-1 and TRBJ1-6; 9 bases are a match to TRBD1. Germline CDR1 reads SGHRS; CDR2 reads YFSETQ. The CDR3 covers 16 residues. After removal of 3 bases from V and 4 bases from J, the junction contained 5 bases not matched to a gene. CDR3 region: CASSSDRGSYNSPLHF. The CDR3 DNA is TGCGCCAGCAGCTCGGACAGGGGTAGTTATAATTCACCCCTCCACTTT.

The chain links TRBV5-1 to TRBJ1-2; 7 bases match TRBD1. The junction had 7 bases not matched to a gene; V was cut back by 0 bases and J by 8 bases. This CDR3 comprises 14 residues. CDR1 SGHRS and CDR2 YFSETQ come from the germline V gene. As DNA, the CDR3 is TGCGCCAGCAGCTTGGGTCAAGGGGGCGAGGGCTACACCTTC. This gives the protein CASSLGQGGEGYTF.